This entry describes one T cell receptor beta chain. Antigen unknown. The data were taken from a study of OX40 agonist ivuxolimab in advanced cancers. Across the study: Dose-escalation patients had hepatocellular carcinoma, melanoma, renal cell or head and neck cancer. Allowance was made for prior anti-PD-1, anti-PD-L1 or anti-CTLA-4 therapy, and about 37% had some. Overall study findings and caveats: The 0.1-3.0 mg/kg partial responders had among the lowest clonal expansion. There was clonal expansion of CD4+ and CD8+ blood T cells by week 6 at 0.1 to 3.0 mg/kg.

The germline V gene has CDR1 SGDLS and CDR2 YYNGEE. Deletions cut 3 bases from V and 6 bases from J, with 11 bases between. CDR3 length: 13 amino acids. The table came from immunoSEQ multiplex PCR; TCRdb's copy has only in-frame clones and leaves some out. The table has 86,000 or so clones, about 90% seen once; the top ten hold roughly 2.8%. This TCR came from an adult with an advanced solid tumor such as melanoma, head and neck, liver or kidney cancer. This rearrangement joins TRBV9 to TRBJ2-3; no firm D call. The sequencing used CD4+ or CD8+ T cells sorted from blood, collected in a trial of the OX40 agonist ivuxolimab. CDR3 in DNA: TGTGCCAGCAGCGCGTTAGTGTCGGATACGCAGTATTTT. This translates into CASSALVSDTQYF.